These 18 T cell receptor beta chains were sequenced from one sample in a study of shared clonotypes between healthy human individuals. Naive CD8 populations comprised CD45RO-negative cells positively selected for CCR7, excluding terminally differentiated effector memory CD45RA+ cells. Assay used: immunoSEQ multiplex PCR; TCRdb lists only in-frame clones, some missing. Of hundreds of thousands of clones listed, about 92% are singletons. Sequencing was performed on naive CD8+ T cells sorted from blood. Source of these receptors: a young man in good health.

J is TRBJ2-3 and V is TRBV6-5; either TRBD1 or TRBD2 may supply D (5 bases each). CDR1 and CDR2 from the germline V gene are MNHEY and SVGAGI. This CDR3 contains 15 residues. V was shortened by 0 bases and J by 2 bases, with 9 bases between the two germline ends. DNA of the CDR3: TGTGCCAGCAGTTACTCCGGGGCCATCACAGATACGCAGTATTTT. It encodes CASSYSGAITDTQYF.

The rearrangement joins TRBV7-3 to TRBJ2-2; D uncertain. Germline V gene data show CDR1 as SGHTA and CDR2 as FQGTGA. CDR3 length equals 17 residues. Trimming pared 2 bases from V and 0 bases from J, leaving 13 bases between. The CDR3: CASSLGTDGANTGELFF. DNA of the CDR3: TGTGCCAGCAGCTTAGGCACGGACGGAGCGAACACCGGGGAGCTGTTTTTT.

The V call is TRBV29-1, the J call TRBJ2-5, with a possible D match to TRBD2 (5 bases). Looked up from germline, CDR1 is SQVTM and CDR2 is ANQGSEA. The ends were cut back, 6 bases at V and 3 bases at J, with 14 bases in the middle. The CDR3 runs 13 residues. The CDR3, as DNA: TGCAGCGTAAGCGGAGAGGCAGAAGAGACCCAGTACTTC. Translation gives CSVSGEAEETQYF.

Remarks on this clone: Other DNA sequences in the sample encode the same CDR3. The chain couples TRBV29-1 to TRBJ2-2, with D unresolved. Germline lookup yields CDR1 SQVTM and CDR2 ANQGSEA. V was trimmed by 4 bases and J by 0 bases, leaving 6 bases between them. The CDR3 extends over 13 amino acids. The CDR3 DNA reads TGCAGCGTTGGAGCAGCGAACACCGGGGAGCTGTTTTTT. Translated, it gives CSVGAANTGELFF.

The rearrangement uses TRBV19 and TRBJ2-4, with TRBD2 matching over 10 bases. This CDR3 contains 20 residues. CDR1 is LNHDA and CDR2 is SQIVND in the germline V gene (reference sequence). J lost 6 bases, V lost 6 bases, and 23 bases had no gene match. The CDR3 spells CASRSPPGSKREGHGNIQYF. CDR3 in DNA: TGTGCCAGTAGAAGTCCCCCCGGGTCGAAGCGGGAGGGCCATGGAAACATTCAGTACTTC.

The chain is built from TRBV9 and TRBJ2-7; TRBD1 matches at 7 bases. The V and J ends lost 3 bases and 2 bases, in that order; junction bases with no gene match: 2. The CDR3 contains 13 residues. The V gene's germline CDR1 is SGDLS and CDR2 YYNGEE. This CDR3 reads CASSGDRAYEQYF. The DNA for the CDR3 is TGTGCCAGCAGCGGGGACAGAGCCTACGAGCAGTACTTC.

This clone was seen at least ten times. The V and J genes are TRBV6-4 and TRBJ2-3, with TRBD2 matching over 10 bases. The CDR3 runs to 16 residues. Germline assignment: CDR1 MRHNA and CDR2 SNTAGT. The trim removed 5 bases at V and 4 bases at J, leaving 9 bases unmatched. The CDR3 sequence is CASSSLKAGGPDTQYF. The CDR3 region has the DNA TGTGCCAGCAGTAGTCTAAAAGCGGGAGGGCCAGATACGCAGTATTTT.

This rearrangement joins TRBV7-2 to TRBJ2-5; 10 bases align to TRBD1. Germline loops: CDR1 SGHTA, CDR2 FQGNSA. CDR3 length: 16 residues. The V and J ends lost 8 bases and 5 bases, in that order; junction bases with no gene match: 14. In nucleotides, the CDR3 is TGTGCCAGCCTACCCCCGGGACAGGGGATTCGGGAGACCCAGTACTTC. Its translation is CASLPPGQGIRETQYF.

The chain links TRBV10-1 to TRBJ1-5; D call uncertain. The CDR3 consists of 14 residues. V was trimmed by 0 bases and J by 6 bases, leaving 9 bases between them. Germline V lookup: CDR1 WNHNN, CDR2 SYGVQD (reference sequence). CDR3 loop: CASSESKVGQPQHF. The DNA for the CDR3 is TGCGCCAGCAGTGAGTCCAAGGTTGGTCAGCCCCAGCATTTT.

V and J are TRBV29-1 and TRBJ2-5; TRBD1 matches 7 bases. Germline V gene data show CDR1 as SQVTM and CDR2 as ANQGSEA. The junction had 18 bases not matched to a gene; V was cut back by 6 bases and J by 5 bases. The CDR3 consists of 16 residues. CDR3 amino acids: CSVAPGQLTQVETQYF. The CDR3, as DNA: TGCAGCGTAGCCCCGGGACAGTTAACCCAAGTGGAGACCCAGTACTTC. Using reference TRBV29-1 and TRBJ2-5 for the parts outside the CDR3, the full variable domain is SAVISQKPSRDICQRGTSLTIQCQVDSQVTMMFWYRQQPGQSLTLIATANQGSEATYESGFVIDKFPISRPNLTFSTLTVSNMSPEDSSIYLCSVAPGQLTQVETQYFGPGTRLLVL.

The V and J genes are TRBV9 and TRBJ2-7, with 11 positions matching TRBD2. The V gene end was trimmed by 3 bases and the J gene end by 4 bases; junction bases not matched to a gene: 9. CDR1 is SGDLS, CDR2 YYNGEE, per germline. The CDR3 has 16 amino acids. The CDR3 here is CASSEGKGLAVYEQYF. CDR3 nucleotide sequence: TGTGCCAGCAGCGAGGGAAAGGGACTAGCGGTTTACGAGCAGTACTTC.

This chain joins TRBV29-1 and TRBJ2-1; TRBD2 is a possible D gene (6 bases). Trimming took off 7 bases at V and 7 bases at J, with 20 bases between the two ends. Germline V gene data show CDR1 as SQVTM and CDR2 as ANQGSEA. The CDR3 spans 14 residues. The CDR3 loop is CSAQLAPEGNEQFF. Written as DNA, the CDR3 is TGCAGCGCCCAACTAGCCCCCGAGGGGAATGAGCAGTTCTTC.

CDR3: CASTAFTRLAQETQYF. CDR3 nucleotide sequence: TGTGCCAGCACCGCCTTCACAAGGCTGGCTCAAGAGACCCAGTACTTC. The chain uses TRBV7-9 and TRBJ2-5; D gene ambiguous. V was shortened by 7 bases and J by 2 bases, with 20 bases between the two germline ends. Germline loops: CDR1 SEHNR, CDR2 FQNEAQ (reference sequence). CDR3 length: 16 residues.

The chain carries TRBV7-9 and TRBJ2-1, with D possibly being TRBD2 (6 bases). The ends were cut back, 5 bases at V and 8 bases at J, with 13 bases in the middle. The CDR3 runs 13 residues. The V gene's germline CDR1 is SEHNR and CDR2 FQNEAQ (reference sequence). In nucleotides, the CDR3 is TGTGCCAGCAGCCCAGAGGGGAGGTATGAGCAGTTCTTC. Encoded protein: CASSPEGRYEQFF.

This sequence joins TRBV2 and TRBJ2-2, with D possibly TRBD1 on 6 matching bases. Germline assignment: CDR1 SNHLY and CDR2 FYNNEI. The V gene lost 6 bases and the J gene lost 2 bases, with 10 bases spanning the gap. The CDR3 is 14 amino acids. The CDR3 region has the DNA TGTGCCAGCAGGGGGGACACTAACACCGGGGAGCTGTTTTTT. It encodes CASRGDTNTGELFF.

The chain links TRBV29-1 to TRBJ1-1; tentative D call: TRBD1 (5 bases). Per germline, CDR1 SQVTM and CDR2 ANQGSEA. Trimming stripped 1 base from V and 5 bases from J, with 14 bases between. The CDR3 totals 14 residues. This chain's CDR3 is CSVEGTQGETEAFF. In nucleotides, the CDR3 is TGCAGCGTTGAAGGGACCCAGGGAGAGACTGAAGCTTTCTTT.

This clone was counted a few times. The J gene is TRBJ2-1, the V gene TRBV15, with TRBD2 matching over 14 bases. The germline V gene has CDR1 LNHNV and CDR2 YYDKDF (reference sequence). The ends lost 3 bases at V and 5 bases at J; junction bases unmatched: 9. This CDR3 spans 18 amino acids. CDR3 loop: CATSSPGVGLAGDNEQFF. The CDR3 coding sequence is TGTGCCACCAGCAGTCCAGGGGTGGGACTAGCGGGAGACAATGAGCAGTTCTTC.

This clone has just one count. The rearrangement links TRBV15 to TRBJ2-5; 10 positions match TRBD2. The germline V gene has CDR1 LNHNV and CDR2 YYDKDF (reference sequence). V lost 5 bases and J lost 5; bases outside the gene matches: 14. This CDR3 comprises 17 residues. CDR3 loop: CATSRAGTSVTRETQYF. Written as DNA, the CDR3 is TGTGCCACCAGCCGAGCCGGGACTAGCGTCACCAGGGAGACCCAGTACTTC.